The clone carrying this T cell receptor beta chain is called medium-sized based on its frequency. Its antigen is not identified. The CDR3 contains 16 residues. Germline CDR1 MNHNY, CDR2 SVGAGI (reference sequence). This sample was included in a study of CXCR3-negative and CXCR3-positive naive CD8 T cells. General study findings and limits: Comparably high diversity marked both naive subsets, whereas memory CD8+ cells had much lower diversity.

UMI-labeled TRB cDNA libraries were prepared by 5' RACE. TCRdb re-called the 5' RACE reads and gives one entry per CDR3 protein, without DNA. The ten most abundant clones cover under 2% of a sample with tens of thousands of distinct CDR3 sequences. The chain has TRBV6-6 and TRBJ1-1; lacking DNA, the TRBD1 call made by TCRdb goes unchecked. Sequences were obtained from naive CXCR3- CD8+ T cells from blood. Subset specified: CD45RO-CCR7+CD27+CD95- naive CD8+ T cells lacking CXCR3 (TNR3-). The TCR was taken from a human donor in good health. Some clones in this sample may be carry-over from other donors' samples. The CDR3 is CASSYNLGQGDTEAFF.